This passage covers 15 T cell receptor beta chains from one sample sequenced in a study of CD8 T cells in Susac syndrome. RNA was extracted with the RNeasy kit, and a quantity of roughly 0.5 to 1 ug was reverse transcribed using random hexamers. TCRdb re-called the immunoSEQ multiplex PCR reads with MiXCR, one entry per CDR3 protein. The sample lists about 180,000 distinct CDR3 sequences, approximately 94% occurring once. The sequenced material came from CD4+ T cells from PBMCs. All receptors come from a human donor with Susac syndrome.

The V and J genes are TRBV4-3 and TRBJ2-3; a possible D gene is TRBD2 (5 bases). Trimming left V 4 bases short and J 6 bases short, with 17 bases between. The CDR3 consists of 15 residues. Germline CDR1 reads LGHNA; CDR2 reads YSLEER. CDR3: CASSRKWGSADTQYF. The CDR3 coding sequence is TGCGCCAGCAGCCGAAAATGGGGTAGCGCGGATACGCAGTATTTT.

This clonotype was recorded a few times. The chain uses TRBV12-3 or TRBV12-4 and TRBJ2-6, with unresolved D. CDR3 length: 13 amino acids. V was cut by 5 bases and J by 0 bases, with 2 bases left in between. For the CDR3, the DNA is TGTGCCAGCAGTAACTCTGGGGCCAACGTCCTGACTTTC. Its protein product is CASSNSGANVLTF.

The CDR3 loop is CASRSGLAGITDTQYF. CDR3 DNA sequence: TGTGCCAGCAGGTCCGGACTAGCGGGGATCACAGATACGCAGTATTTT. The chain recombines TRBV6-6 with TRBJ2-3; 12 nucleotides align to TRBD2. The V gene's germline CDR1 is MNHNY and CDR2 SVGAGI (reference sequence). This CDR3 comprises 16 residues. The V segment lost 6 bases and the J segment 2 bases; nucleotides outside the gene matches: 6.

This sequence joins TRBV20-1 and TRBJ2-7; 10 positions match TRBD2. CDR1 and CDR2 from the germline V gene are DFQATT and SNEGSKA (reference sequence). Trimming cost V 6 bases and J 3 bases; bases outside gene matches: 8. This CDR3 is built from 14 residues. CDR3 in amino acids: CSAQNSGGNYEQYF. The CDR3 coding sequence is TGCAGTGCCCAAAATAGCGGGGGGAACTACGAGCAGTACTTC.

The rearrangement links TRBV12-3 or TRBV12-4 to TRBJ2-3, with D possibly being TRBD1 (6 bases). CDR3 length equals 15 residues. Trimming took 6 bases from V and 5 from J, leaving 18 bases between them. CDR3 loop: CASSPHLGAKDTQYF. As DNA, the CDR3 is TGTGCCAGCAGCCCTCATTTGGGGGCGAAAGATACGCAGTATTTT.

The rearrangement joins TRBV18 to TRBJ1-4; D is undetermined. V shed 6 bases and J shed 6 bases, with 11 bases lying between them. Per germline, CDR1 KGHSH and CDR2 LQKENI. CDR3 size: 13 residues. For the CDR3, the DNA is TGTGCCAGCTCGCAGGAGTTAGATGAAAAACTGTTTTTT. Translated, it gives CASSQELDEKLFF.

This chain links TRBV6-5 with TRBJ2-3, with TRBD2 matching 11 bases. CDR1 is MNHEY and CDR2 is SVGAGI in the germline V gene. J lost 6 bases, V lost 5 bases, and 1 base had no gene match. CDR3 length: 13 amino acids. CDR3 nucleotides: TGTGCCAGCAGTAGACTAGCGGGGGATACGCAGTATTTT. Its translation: CASSRLAGDTQYF.

The CDR3 DNA sequence: TGTGCCAGCAGCAAACGGGGGGCCTCGATTTACAATGAGCAGTTCTTC. Residues: CASSKRGASIYNEQFF. The chain joins TRBV11-2 to TRBJ2-1, with a possible D match to TRBD2 (7 bases). V was cut by 5 bases and J by 4 bases, with 18 bases left in between. There are 16 residues in the CDR3. The germline V gene has CDR1 SGHAT and CDR2 FQNNGV.

This sequence joins TRBV5-4 and TRBJ1-6; 8 bases are a match to TRBD1. The germline V gene has CDR1 SGHNT and CDR2 YYREEE (reference sequence). V lost 4 bases to trimming and J lost 3 bases; unmatched junction nucleotides: 6. There are 16 residues in the CDR3. Here the CDR3 DNA reads TGTGCCAGCAGCCCGAGGACAGGGCGCTATAATTCACCCCTCCACTTT. This translates into CASSPRTGRYNSPLHF.

Here the CDR3 DNA reads TGCAGTGCTAGAGATCTTAGGGGGAACTATAATTCACCCCTCCACTTT. Translating gives CSARDLRGNYNSPLHF. The rearrangement links TRBV20-1 to TRBJ1-6; weak D call: TRBD1 (6 bases). With 0 bases removed from V and 3 bases from J, the gap between germline ends came to 12 bases. Germline V lookup: CDR1 DFQATT, CDR2 SNEGSKA (reference sequence). The length of the CDR3 is 16 residues.

V gene TRBV2 combines with J gene TRBJ2-5, with TRBD1 matching over 8 bases. The germline V gene has CDR1 SNHLY and CDR2 FYNNEI. Trimming removed 5 bases from V and 2 bases from J; junction bases left unmatched: 4. This CDR3 comprises 14 residues. CDR3 sequence: CASSRDRQQETQYF. Here the CDR3 DNA reads TGTGCCAGCAGTCGGGACAGGCAGCAAGAGACCCAGTACTTC.

The chain is built from TRBV5-1 and TRBJ1-3; D is uncertain. Trimming pared 0 bases from V and 4 bases from J, leaving 11 bases between. CDR3 length: 15 amino acids. Per the germline V gene, CDR1 is SGHRS and CDR2 is YFSETQ. CDR3 nucleotides: TGCGCCAGCAGCTTGGAGGTCTCAAGCGGAAACACCATATATTTT. Its protein is CASSLEVSSGNTIYF.

The chain carries TRBV27 and TRBJ1-1; D not certain. Trimming took off 6 bases at V and 12 bases at J, with 17 bases between the two ends. CDR1 is MNHEY, CDR2 SMNVEV, per germline (reference sequence). The CDR3 is made up of 12 amino acids. The CDR3 spells CASSRSGQEPFF. CDR3 coding DNA: TGTGCCAGCAGCAGATCGGGTCAGGAGCCTTTCTTT.

The V call is TRBV5-6, the J call TRBJ2-3; 8 bases are a match to TRBD2. With V trimmed by 1 base and J by 5 bases, 6 bases remained unmatched. CDR3 length equals 15 residues. Per the germline V gene, CDR1 is SGHDT and CDR2 is YYEEEE. The CDR3 loop reads CASSLSGSGGDTQYF. CDR3 DNA: TGTGCCAGCAGCTTGAGTGGGAGCGGGGGAGATACGCAGTATTTT.

This chain joins TRBV14 and TRBJ1-1; D gene uncertain. Trimming took off 0 bases at V and 10 bases at J, with 12 bases between the two ends. CDR1 SGHDN and CDR2 FVKESK come from the germline V gene. This CDR3 region has 13 residues. The CDR3 bases are TGTGCCAGCAGCCAAGATAAATCCCCAGGAGCTTTCTTT. Its protein is CASSQDKSPGAFF.